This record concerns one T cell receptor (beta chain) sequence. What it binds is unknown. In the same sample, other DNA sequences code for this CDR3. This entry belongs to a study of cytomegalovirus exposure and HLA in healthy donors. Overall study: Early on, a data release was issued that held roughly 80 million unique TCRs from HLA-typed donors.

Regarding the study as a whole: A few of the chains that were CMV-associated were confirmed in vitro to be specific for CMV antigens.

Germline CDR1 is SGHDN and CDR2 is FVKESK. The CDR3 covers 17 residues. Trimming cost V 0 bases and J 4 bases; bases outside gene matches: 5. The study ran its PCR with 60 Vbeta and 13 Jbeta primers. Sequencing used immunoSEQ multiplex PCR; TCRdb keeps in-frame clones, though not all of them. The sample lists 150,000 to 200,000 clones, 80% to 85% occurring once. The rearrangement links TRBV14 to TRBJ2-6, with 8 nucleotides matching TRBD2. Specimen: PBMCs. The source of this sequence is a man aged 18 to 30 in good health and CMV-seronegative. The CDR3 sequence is CASSQERGGPGANVLTF. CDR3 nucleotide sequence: TGTGCCAGCAGCCAAGAACGGGGGGGCCCCGGGGCCAACGTCCTGACTTTC. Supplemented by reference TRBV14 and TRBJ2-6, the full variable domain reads EAGVTQFPSHSVIEKGQTVTLRCDPISGHDNLYWYRRVMGKEIKFLLHFVKESKQDESGMPNNRFLAERTGGTYSTLKVQPAELEDSGVYFCASSQERGGPGANVLTFGAGSRLTVL.